Listed here are 16 T cell receptor beta chains from one sample, sequenced in a study of cytomegalovirus exposure and HLA in healthy donors. The study ran its PCR with 60 Vbeta and 13 Jbeta primers. TCRdb's table, derived via immunoSEQ multiplex PCR, lists solely in-frame clones and lacks some. The table shows about 130,000 clones, with approximately 8.9% occurring only once. Sample: PBMCs. The receptors were sampled from a woman aged 40 to 50 in good health and CMV-seropositive.

This clone turned up a few times. The V and J genes are TRBV5-6 and TRBJ2-5, with 9 bases identical to TRBD2. Trimming cost V 1 base and J 1 base; bases outside gene matches: 5. CDR1 and CDR2 from the germline V gene are SGHDT and YYEEEE. CDR3 length equals 16 residues. In DNA form, the CDR3 reads TGTGCCAGCAGCTTGAAAGCGGGGGGATCCCAAGAGACCCAGTACTTC. As protein: CASSLKAGGSQETQYF.

This chain links TRBV18 with TRBJ2-2; 7 bases match TRBD1. CDR1 and CDR2 from the germline V gene are KGHSH and LQKENI. Losses at the gene ends were 6 bases for V and 3 bases for J; bases not matched to a gene: 7. This CDR3 spans 15 amino acids. The CDR3 bases are TGTGCCAGCTCGAACCGGGACAGTGACACCGGGGAGCTGTTTTTT. Translation: CASSNRDSDTGELFF.

This clone appeared a few times. The DNA for the CDR3 is TGTGCCAGCAGCCCCCGACAGGGGACGAACACCGGGGAGCTGTTTTTT. It is translated as CASSPRQGTNTGELFF. The chain links TRBV7-2 to TRBJ2-2, with 8 bases identical to TRBD1. Germline V gene sequence: CDR1 SGHTA, CDR2 FQGNSA. The CDR3 runs 16 residues. V shed 5 bases and J 0 bases; nucleotides not matched to a gene: 5.

The chain combines TRBV7-2 with TRBJ2-7; possible D gene TRBD2, 5 bases. Per germline, CDR1 SGHTA and CDR2 FQGNSA. The CDR3 covers 15 residues. V was cut by 1 base and J by 1 base, with 11 bases left in between. The CDR3 spells CASSLVETISYEQYF. The CDR3, as DNA: TGTGCCAGCAGCTTAGTGGAGACTATTTCCTACGAGCAGTACTTC. The full variable domain, with the rest looked up from reference TRBV7-2 and TRBJ2-7, is GAGVSQSPSNKVTEKGKDVELRCDPISGHTALYWYRQSLGQGLEFLIYFQGNSAPDKSGLPSDRFSAERTGGSVSTLTIQRTQQEDSAVYLCASSLVETISYEQYFGPGTRLTVT.

This clone came up a few times. V gene TRBV29-1 combines with J gene TRBJ1-1, with 10 bases lining up with TRBD1. V lost 3 bases to trimming and J lost 5 bases; unmatched junction nucleotides: 6. Per the germline V gene, CDR1 is SQVTM and CDR2 is ANQGSEA. This CDR3 spans 14 amino acids. CDR3 nucleotide sequence: TGCAGCGTTGATGGGACAGGGGTTGGGACTGAAGCTTTCTTT. As protein: CSVDGTGVGTEAFF.

A note on this clone: Other DNA sequences from this sample encode an identical CDR3 as well. The chain recombines TRBV9 with TRBJ1-2; 11 nucleotides match TRBD1. V shed 2 bases, J shed 1 base, and the junction held 1 base outside the gene matches. The CDR3 is 15 residues long. Germline-derived CDR1 and CDR2 are SGDLS and YYNGEE. CDR3 sequence (DNA): TGTGCCAGCAGCGTTGGGACAGGGGGTAACTATGGCTACACCTTC. The encoded protein is CASSVGTGGNYGYTF.

This clone has just a few counts. V and J are TRBV18 and TRBJ2-7; possible D gene TRBD2, 7 bases. Trimming shortened V by 8 bases and J by 2 bases, and 13 bases separated the two germline ends. CDR3 length: 13 residues. Germline assignment: CDR1 KGHSH and CDR2 LQKENI. CDR3 sequence reads: CASRGGGPYEQYF. Here the CDR3 DNA reads TGTGCCAGCCGCGGCGGGGGCCCCTACGAGCAGTACTTC.

This clone has only a few counts. V gene TRBV7-7 combines with J gene TRBJ2-1; 9 nucleotides line up with TRBD1. There are 15 residues in the CDR3. The germline gives CDR1 SSHAT, CDR2 FNYEAQ (reference sequence). V lost 5 bases and J lost 8; bases outside the gene matches: 10. CDR3 in amino acids: CASSPGTGRSDEQFF. The CDR3 DNA is TGTGCCAGCAGCCCGGGGACAGGGAGATCGGATGAGCAGTTCTTC.

The chain employs TRBV2 and TRBJ1-2; 7 nucleotides agree with TRBD1. Germline CDR1 reads SNHLY; CDR2 reads FYNNEI. This CDR3 has 13 residues. With 2 bases clipped from V and 4 bases from J, the junction kept 1 base outside the gene matches. The CDR3 sequence is CASSEWDSYGYTF. The CDR3 nucleotides are TGTGCCAGCAGTGAATGGGACAGCTATGGCTACACCTTC. Complete variable domain (other parts from reference TRBV2 and TRBJ1-2): EPEVTQTPSHQVTQMGQEVILRCVPISNHLYFYWYRQILGQKVEFLVSFYNNEISEKSEIFDDQFSVERPDGSNFTLKIRSTKLEDSAMYFCASSEWDSYGYTFGSGTRLTVV.

This chain joins TRBV5-3 and TRBJ1-5; 10 bases align to TRBD1. TRBV5-3 falls under the ORF class, with uncertain function. The CDR3 runs 17 residues. With 4 bases clipped from V and 0 bases from J, the junction kept 7 bases outside the gene matches. CDR3 sequence reads: CARSRRDRGHSNQPQHF. The CDR3 nucleotides read TGTGCCAGAAGCCGCCGGGACAGGGGACATAGCAATCAGCCCCAGCATTTT.

This clone was seen a few times. The chain couples TRBV29-1 to TRBJ1-2; possibly TRBD1 for D (5 bases). The CDR3 is made up of 16 amino acids. Germline lookup yields CDR1 SQVTM and CDR2 ANQGSEA. Trimming stripped 1 base from V and 2 bases from J, with 17 bases between. CDR3 protein: CSVEGRRGASNYGYTF. CDR3 nucleotides: TGCAGCGTTGAAGGTCGTAGGGGCGCGTCAAACTATGGCTACACCTTC.

This clone was counted a few times. The V and J genes are TRBV15 and TRBJ2-3; 8 bases agree with TRBD1. V dropped 0 bases and J dropped 3; count of bases not matched to a gene: 5. Germline CDR1 is LNHNV and CDR2 is YYDKDF (reference sequence). This CDR3 comprises 16 residues. The CDR3 coding sequence is TGTGCCACCAGCAGAGATCGGACAGGGTCGACAGATACGCAGTATTTT. Translation gives CATSRDRTGSTDTQYF.

The rearrangement links TRBV15 to TRBJ2-2, with TRBD2 as a possible D gene (5 bases). The CDR3 is 16 residues long. Germline CDR1 reads LNHNV; CDR2 reads YYDKDF (reference sequence). Deletions cut 1 base from V and 1 base from J, with 10 bases between. CDR3 sequence: CATSRAGNVNTGELFF. CDR3 bases: TGTGCCACCAGCAGAGCCGGGAATGTGAACACCGGGGAGCTGTTTTTT.

This clone has more than one count but fewer than ten. The chain is built from TRBV18 and TRBJ1-6; D may be TRBD1 (5 bases). Germline V CDR1 and CDR2: KGHSH, LQKENI. Deletions cut 2 bases from V and 9 bases from J, with 17 bases between. CDR3 length: 16 amino acids. The CDR3: CASSPEARGLGSPLHF. The DNA for the CDR3 is TGTGCCAGCTCACCAGAGGCTAGGGGTCTTGGTTCACCCCTCCACTTT.

The gene calls are TRBV6-6 and TRBJ1-2, with no clear D. The CDR3 is 12 amino acids. V was shortened by 5 bases and J by 4 bases, with 8 bases between the two germline ends. The germline gives CDR1 MNHNY, CDR2 SVGAGI (reference sequence). CDR3 nucleotide sequence: TGTGCCAGCAGTCCAGAGGTCTATGGCTACACCTTC. It specifies CASSPEVYGYTF.

There are a few counts of this clone. The rearrangement links TRBV5-1 to TRBJ2-5; tentatively, D is TRBD2 (6 bases). The V end lost 1 base, the J end lost 1 base, and 8 bases lay between the germline ends. The CDR3 loop spans 14 amino acids. Germline CDR1 reads SGHRS; CDR2 reads YFSETQ. The CDR3 here is CASSLFGGQETQYF. For the CDR3, the DNA is TGCGCCAGCAGCTTGTTCGGGGGCCAAGAGACCCAGTACTTC.